This record concerns one T cell receptor (beta chain) sequence. What it binds is unknown. One end of the junction varies from germline; a read error may be responsible. The record originates from a study of radiotherapy plus CTLA-4 blockade in lung cancer. Sequencing was performed with immunoSEQ multiplex PCR; in TCRdb, only in-frame clones are kept and a portion is missing. The table has 81,000 or so clones, more than 80% seen once; the top ten hold 0.79%. CDR3 size: 14 residues. The germline V gene encodes CDR1 SGHVS and CDR2 FNYEAQ. The study's findings and limits: Expansion of tumor-derived TCR clones was observed in blood after radiotherapy plus ipilimumab.

This specimen was peripheral blood, taken from a patient treated with radiotherapy plus ipilimumab. The chain has TRBV7-6 and TRBJ1-1; D might be TRBD1 (6 bases). The source of this sequence is a human donor with non-small cell lung cancer who had stable disease on radiotherapy plus ipilimumab. The CDR3 loop reads CASSLPDSRLILHF. For the CDR3, the DNA is TGTGCCAGCAGCTTACCGGACAGTAGGTTGATCCTTCACTTT. Looking up the rest from reference TRBV7-6 and TRBJ1-1 gives the full variable domain: GAGVSQSPRYKVTKRGQDVALRCDPISGHVSLYWYRQALGQGPEFLTYFNYEAQQDKSGLPNDRFSAERPEGSISTLTIQRTEQRDSAMYRCASSLPDSRLILHFGQGTRLTVV.